This T cell receptor (beta chain) was captured in a study of T-cell reconstitution after alpha-beta-depleted transplantation in children. The library targeted TCRbeta and was prepared with unique molecular identifiers. TCRdb ran MiXCR on the PCR reads and lists one entry per CDR3 protein. The table shows 700,000 to 850,000 distinct CDR3 sequences, with 16% occurring only once. Study conclusions and caveats: From surviving recipient T cells and thymic progenitors came the high day-60 TCRbeta diversity observed in some patients.

Many counts were recorded for this clonotype. Its antigen is undetermined. This receptor was identified in a male patient under 18 who had a stem cell transplant for acute lymphoblastic leukemia, so the T cells may come from the graft donor. The material was PBMCs, mostly from graft donor cells, obtained 360 days after TCRalphabeta/CD19-depleted stem cell transplant.

As DNA, the CDR3 is TGTGCCAGCAGTTTACTAGCGGGAGACCTCCGAGAGACCCAGTACTTC. It specifies CASSLLAGDLRETQYF. V usage is TRBV27 and J usage is TRBJ2-5, with 10 bases identical to TRBD2. The CDR3 contains 16 residues. V shed 2 bases and J 4 bases; nucleotides not matched to a gene: 7. Germline V gives CDR1 MNHEY, CDR2 SMNVEV (reference sequence).